This T cell receptor (beta chain) was documented in a study of cytomegalovirus exposure and HLA in healthy donors. Whole-study results and caveats: The analysis excluded some indistinguishable V segments, including TRBV6-2 and TRBV6-3. When analyzed later, a missense DCLRE1C variant was found to be linked to TCR beta V- and J-gene trimming. Overall, roughly 160 TCR beta chains were annotated as cytomegalovirus-associated.

V dropped 2 bases and J dropped 6; count of bases not matched to a gene: 6. The CDR3 loop spans 14 amino acids. CDR1 and CDR2 from the germline V gene are MNHNY and SVGAGI (reference sequence). The PCR employed 60 Vbeta primers together with 13 Jbeta primers. TCRdb's table, derived via immunoSEQ multiplex PCR, lists solely in-frame clones and lacks some. This sample has tens of thousands of clones, with around 72% found just once. On this clone itself: The antigen remains unidentified.

The origin of this receptor is a woman aged 30 to 39 in good health and CMV-seropositive. The sample was PBMCs. The chain is built from TRBV6-6 and TRBJ2-7; 8 positions match TRBD2. CDR3 sequence (DNA): TGTGCCAGCAGTTACCGGGGGGGTCTCGGCGAGCAGTACTTC. This gives the protein CASSYRGGLGEQYF.